The 27 T cell receptor beta chains below come from one sample, sequenced in a study of shared clonotypes between healthy human individuals. Clones were read by immunoSEQ multiplex PCR, and TCRdb kept only the in-frame ones, dropping some. The sample has 850,000 to 1,200,000 clones; about 75% are singletons. Sequences were obtained from memory CD4+ T cells sorted from blood. Documented subset: CD45RA-negative fraction. The receptor source for this set is a man younger than 30 in good health.

In this sample, this clone turned up a few times. The chain combines TRBV19 with TRBJ2-1, with D possibly being TRBD1 or TRBD2 (6 bases each). CDR3 length: 14 residues. Trimming removed 8 bases from V and 0 bases from J, with 11 bases in between. The germline V gene encodes CDR1 LNHDA and CDR2 SQIVND (reference sequence). CDR3: CASDGGGSYNEQFF. CDR3 DNA: TGTGCCAGTGACGGGGGCGGCTCCTACAATGAGCAGTTCTTC.

A few counts support this clone. The J gene is TRBJ1-6, the V gene TRBV27, with D perhaps TRBD1 (5 bases). The CDR3 consists of 15 residues. V dropped 5 bases and J dropped 9 bases, with 17 bases sitting between them. Germline-derived CDR1 and CDR2 are MNHEY and SMNVEV (reference sequence). CDR3 sequence: CASSKYPGGISPLHF. For the CDR3, the DNA is TGTGCCAGCAGTAAATACCCCGGGGGAATTTCACCCCTCCACTTT.

With respect to this clone: Other DNA sequences from this sample encode an identical CDR3 as well. The chain has TRBV28 and TRBJ2-5, with D possibly called TRBD1 or TRBD2 (6 bases each). Germline V lookup: CDR1 MDHEN, CDR2 SYDVKM. The CDR3 is made up of 15 amino acids. V lost 2 bases to trimming and J lost 2 bases, with 12 bases between them. CDR3 region: CASSLGLGGQETQYF. CDR3 coding DNA: TGTGCCAGCAGTTTAGGCCTAGGGGGGCAAGAGACCCAGTACTTC.

This rearrangement joins TRBV27 to TRBJ1-2; TRBD1 aligns across 7 bases. V shed 5 bases and J 1 base; nucleotides not matched to a gene: 4. Germline values: CDR1 MNHEY, CDR2 SMNVEV (reference sequence). CDR3 size: 14 residues. CDR3: CASSPQGGNYGYTF. The DNA for the CDR3 is TGTGCCAGCAGTCCCCAGGGGGGTAACTATGGCTACACCTTC.

The chain uses TRBV7-2 and TRBJ2-7; 8 bases match TRBD2. CDR1 is SGHTA and CDR2 is FQGNSA in the germline V gene. V dropped 11 bases and J dropped 2; count of bases not matched to a gene: 8. The CDR3 is 13 residues long. The CDR3 coding sequence is TGTGCCTCGGGCGGGAGGCTTCCCTACGAGCAGTACTTC. Translation: CASGGRLPYEQYF. Based on the CDR3 plus reference TRBV7-2 and TRBJ2-7, the full variable domain is GAGVSQSPSNKVTEKGKDVELRCDPISGHTALYWYRQSLGQGLEFLIYFQGNSAPDKSGLPSDRFSAERTGGSVSTLTIQRTQQEDSAVYLCASGGRLPYEQYFGPGTRLTVT.

Concerning this clone: Other nucleotide sequences from this sample produce the same CDR3. This sequence joins TRBV5-1 and TRBJ1-2, with D unresolved. The CDR3 consists of 13 residues. The germline gives CDR1 SGHRS, CDR2 YFSETQ. V was shortened by 0 bases and J by 2 bases, with 5 bases between the two germline ends. CDR3 in amino acids: CASSLVGNYGYTF. CDR3 coding DNA: TGCGCCAGCAGCTTGGTAGGAAACTATGGCTACACCTTC.

The chain has TRBV21-1 and TRBJ2-7. TRBV21-1 is assigned pseudogene status. The CDR3 is 11 residues long. The CDR3 nucleotides read TGTGCCAGCAGCAAAGAACCCGAGCAGTACTTC. This translates into CASSKEPEQYF.

The rearrangement links TRBV7-9 to TRBJ1-1; D not certain. Germline lookup yields CDR1 SEHNR and CDR2 FQNEAQ (reference sequence). This CDR3 has 17 residues. V lost 1 base and J 4 bases, leaving 19 bases between the germline ends. For the CDR3, the DNA is TGTGCCAGCAGCTTAGGGTTCGCACCTGACGGAAGCACTGAAGCTTTCTTT. Residues: CASSLGFAPDGSTEAFF.

The chain employs TRBV30 and TRBJ2-1; 7 bases line up with TRBD1. CDR3 size: 12 residues. CDR1 and CDR2 from the germline V gene are GTSNPN and SVGIG (reference sequence). Trimming at V came to 2 bases and at J to 7 bases, leaving 2 bases not matched to a gene. The CDR3 region is CAWSPTGNEQFF. CDR3 nucleotides: TGTGCCTGGAGTCCGACAGGGAATGAGCAGTTCTTC.

The J gene is TRBJ2-5, the V gene TRBV9; D gene uncertain. V shed 2 bases and J shed 1 base, with 15 bases lying between them. Germline V lookup: CDR1 SGDLS, CDR2 YYNGEE. The CDR3 covers 16 residues. The CDR3 DNA reads as TGTGCCAGCAGCGTGGGTCCAAAGCACCCCCAAGAGACCCAGTACTTC. Amino acids: CASSVGPKHPQETQYF.

On this clone itself: Distinct nucleotide sequences in the sample also encode this CDR3. The genes are TRBV18 and TRBJ1-5, with D possibly being TRBD1 (5 bases). The CDR3 length is 14 residues. Trimming removed 2 bases at V and 0 bases at J, with 5 bases between. CDR1 is KGHSH, CDR2 LQKENI, per germline. CDR3: CASSPDSSNQPQHF. DNA for the CDR3: TGTGCCAGCTCACCAGACAGTAGCAATCAGCCCCAGCATTTT.

The chain couples TRBV6-1 to TRBJ1-5, with D unresolved. Germline loops: CDR1 MNHNS, CDR2 SASEGT. The CDR3 runs to 13 residues. Trimming removed 6 bases at V and 5 bases at J, with 11 bases between. The CDR3 sequence is CASSEIWDQPQHF. The CDR3 coding sequence is TGTGCCAGCAGCGAAATATGGGATCAGCCCCAGCATTTT.

The chain combines TRBV28 with TRBJ1-5; 9 nucleotides match TRBD1. The V segment lost 8 bases and the J segment 5 bases; nucleotides outside the gene matches: 4. Germline V gene sequence: CDR1 MDHEN, CDR2 SYDVKM. The CDR3 is 13 amino acids. CDR3 coding DNA: TGTGCCAGCCTTACAGGGGGCTATCAGCCCCAGCATTTT. It specifies CASLTGGYQPQHF.

The chain uses TRBV18 and TRBJ2-5; 8 positions match TRBD1. Germline V gene sequence: CDR1 KGHSH, CDR2 LQKENI. CDR3 length: 12 amino acids. The V segment lost 6 bases and the J segment 7 bases; nucleotides outside the gene matches: 4. This CDR3 reads CASSQGTGTQYF. CDR3 nucleotides: TGTGCCAGCTCCCAGGGGACAGGGACCCAGTACTTC.

The CDR3 sequence is CASSPAGGYEQYF. The CDR3 nucleotides are TGTGCCAGCAGCCCAGCGGGGGGGTACGAGCAGTACTTC. V is TRBV7-3 and J is TRBJ2-7; TRBD2 matches 10 bases. Germline V gene data show CDR1 as SGHTA and CDR2 as FQGTGA. This CDR3 comprises 13 residues. After removal of 5 bases from V and 4 bases from J, the junction contained 2 bases not matched to a gene.

The rearrangement links TRBV6-6 to TRBJ1-1; TRBD1 matches at 8 bases. The V and J ends lost 2 bases and 6 bases, in that order; junction bases with no gene match: 8. This CDR3 has 15 amino acids. Germline CDR1 reads MNHNY; CDR2 reads SVGAGI (reference sequence). The CDR3 coding sequence is TGTGCCAGCAGTTACGGACCTGGACAGGGCCCTGAAGCTTTCTTT. It specifies CASSYGPGQGPEAFF.

The CDR3 DNA follows: TGTGCAAGTCGCTTAGCGGGACAGGGAGGAGGTACTGAAGCTTTCTTT. Its protein product is CASRLAGQGGGTEAFF. The V call is TRBV12-2, the J call TRBJ1-1; TRBD1 is the table's D call, not checked against the DNA. TRBV12-2 is deemed a pseudogene. This CDR3 has 16 residues.

Worth noting for this clone: The same CDR3 also results from other DNA sequences found in this sample. This chain joins TRBV7-9 and TRBJ2-7; D remains unclear. V lost 1 base to trimming and J lost 6 bases, with 7 bases between them. The CDR3 is made up of 12 amino acids. Germline V lookup: CDR1 SEHNR, CDR2 FQNEAQ (reference sequence). CDR3: CASSLGPLEQYF. The DNA of the CDR3 is TGTGCCAGCAGCTTAGGGCCCCTCGAGCAGTACTTC.

The chain has TRBV18 and TRBJ2-7, with 10 nucleotides matching TRBD2. Germline assignment: CDR1 KGHSH and CDR2 LQKENI. V lost 5 bases, J lost 2 bases, and 3 bases stayed unmatched. The CDR3 loop spans 14 amino acids. CDR3 coding DNA: TGTGCCAGCTCAACCCTAGCGGGAGCCTACGAGCAGTACTTC. This sequence encodes CASSTLAGAYEQYF.

The chain couples TRBV18 to TRBJ1-1, with 7 bases matching TRBD1. The CDR3 is 14 amino acids. The V and J ends lost 6 bases and 1 base, in that order; junction bases with no gene match: 5. In germline, CDR1 is KGHSH, CDR2 LQKENI. This CDR3 is CASSLTGPNTEAFF. CDR3 sequence (DNA): TGTGCCAGCTCGCTGACAGGGCCGAACACTGAAGCTTTCTTT.

This chain joins TRBV27 and TRBJ2-7, with D possibly being TRBD1 (6 bases). Germline V CDR1 and CDR2: MNHEY, SMNVEV (reference sequence). This CDR3 comprises 14 residues. V shed 0 bases and J shed 3 bases, with 9 bases lying between them. CDR3 sequence reads: CASSLSVRGYEQYF. The DNA of the CDR3 is TGTGCCAGCAGTTTATCCGTCAGGGGCTACGAGCAGTACTTC.

The rearrangement joins TRBV11-2 to TRBJ1-1; 7 bases line up with TRBD1. V lost 4 bases and J lost 0; bases outside the gene matches: 5. CDR3 length: 15 residues. Germline CDR1 reads SGHAT; CDR2 reads FQNNGV. CDR3 coding DNA: TGTGCCAGCAGCTCCATTCAGGGGGTGAACACTGAAGCTTTCTTT. The encoded protein is CASSSIQGVNTEAFF. The full variable domain, its missing parts supplied by reference TRBV11-2 and TRBJ1-1, is EAGVAQSPRYKIIEKRQSVAFWCNPISGHATLYWYQQILGQGPKLLIQFQNNGVVDDSQLPKDRFSAERLKGVDSTLKIQPAKLEDSAVYLCASSSIQGVNTEAFFGQGTRLTVV.

The rearrangement uses TRBV6-1 and TRBJ2-7; no reliable D call. With 2 bases removed from V and 4 bases from J, the gap between germline ends came to 9 bases. This CDR3 has 13 residues. From germline, CDR1 is MNHNS and CDR2 SASEGT. In DNA, the CDR3 is TGTGCCAGCAGTGAAAATTCGGGTTACGAGCAGTACTTC. Translated, it gives CASSENSGYEQYF.

This chain joins TRBV14 and TRBJ1-1; TRBD1 agrees at 8 bases. The CDR3 consists of 17 residues. V lost 4 bases, J lost 4 bases, and 14 bases stayed unmatched. The germline V gene encodes CDR1 SGHDN and CDR2 FVKESK. The CDR3: CASSPRRTGWNITEAFF. The CDR3 bases are TGTGCCAGCAGCCCGAGAAGGACAGGGTGGAATATCACTGAAGCTTTCTTT.

This clone turned up a few times. The same CDR3 also results from other DNA sequences found in this sample. This chain connects TRBV6-6 to TRBJ1-2; 8 bases are a match to TRBD1. The germline V gene encodes CDR1 MNHNY and CDR2 SVGAGI (reference sequence). Trimming cost V 6 bases and J 5 bases; bases outside gene matches: 5. The CDR3 contains 13 residues. In nucleotides, the CDR3 is TGTGCCAGCAGCCCGACAGGGGATTATGGCTACACCTTC. Translating it yields CASSPTGDYGYTF.

This rearrangement joins TRBV4-3 to TRBJ2-4; 8 bases map to TRBD2. Trimming at V came to 0 bases and at J to 6 bases, leaving 4 bases not matched to a gene. Germline loops: CDR1 LGHNA, CDR2 YSLEER. There are 15 residues in the CDR3. Here the CDR3 reads CASSQDLLAGNIQYF. As DNA, the CDR3 is TGCGCCAGCAGCCAAGATCTCCTAGCGGGAAACATTCAGTACTTC.

This clone was recorded only once. An end of the junction does not agree with germline; a read error may underlie this. The chain uses TRBV2 and TRBJ2-5, with D unclear. This CDR3 is 11 amino acids long. CDR1 and CDR2 (germline): SNHLY, FYNNEI. CDR3 sequence reads: CASSEPTQSHF. As DNA, the CDR3 is TGTGCCAGCAGTGAACCGACCCAAAGTCACTTC.